The 19 T cell receptor beta chains below were found in one sample sequenced in a study of CD8 T cells in acute hepatitis C reinfection (TCRdb year 2021). Receptor libraries were prepared by the immunoSEQ multiplex PCR assay. TCRdb provides this immuneACCESS table in a form limited to in-frame rearrangements. Some clones are lacking; in checked studies, under half of them reflect an unresolved V gene, and why the rest are absent is not known. The sample table shows tens of thousands of clones, and about 83% are seen once. The ten largest clones add up to roughly 0.51% of the sample. Reading the label with the study, this specimen's time point is: naive CD8 control sorted from an acute-time-point sample. Sequencing was carried out using naive CD8+ T cells from PBMCs. The cell subset or site label, as the study defines it: sorted total naive CD45RO-negative CD8+ T cells. The receptors were sampled from a man aged 25-45 years with chronic hepatitis C.

Only one count was recorded for this clone. V and J are TRBV6-5 and TRBJ2-5; TRBD1 matches 9 bases. In germline, CDR1 is MNHEY, CDR2 SVGAGI. The CDR3 extends over 14 amino acids. J was trimmed by 5 bases and V by 5 bases; bases with no gene match: 6. DNA for the CDR3: TGTGCCAGCAGTCTCACAGGGGGCACGGAGACCCAGTACTTC. This codes for CASSLTGGTETQYF.

J is TRBJ2-3 and V is TRBV7-3; 10 nucleotides agree with TRBD2. The CDR3 has 14 residues. Trimming removed 4 bases from V and 5 bases from J; junction bases left unmatched: 3. In germline, CDR1 is SGHTA, CDR2 FQGTGA. The CDR3 reads CASSSGLAVDTQYF. The CDR3 DNA follows: TGTGCCAGCAGCTCCGGACTAGCGGTAGATACGCAGTATTTT. The full variable domain, rest sourced from reference TRBV7-3 and TRBJ2-3, is GAGVSQTPSNKVTEKGKYVELRCDPISGHTALYWYRQSLGQGPEFLIYFQGTGAADDSGLPNDRFFAVRPEGSVSTLKIQRTERGDSAVYLCASSSGLAVDTQYFGPGTRLTVL.

The rearrangement uses TRBV10-1 and TRBJ2-3, with TRBD2 matching over 8 bases. V gave up 4 bases and J gave up 2 bases; unmatched junction bases: 11. CDR1 is WNHNN, CDR2 SYGVQD, per germline (reference sequence). The CDR3 length is 17 residues. CDR3 sequence: CASSASGSSGVTDTQYF. CDR3 nucleotide sequence: TGCGCCAGCAGTGCGTCGGGTAGTAGCGGGGTCACAGATACGCAGTATTTT.

J is TRBJ2-5 and V is TRBV7-3; D uncertain. CDR3 length equals 13 residues. Germline values: CDR1 SGHTA, CDR2 FQGTGA. The ends were cut back, 2 bases at V and 4 bases at J, with 8 bases in the middle. CDR3 sequence (DNA): TGTGCCAGCAGCTTACAGTGGGGAGAGACCCAGTACTTC. Amino acids: CASSLQWGETQYF.

This clone has only a few counts. This rearrangement joins TRBV7-9 to TRBJ1-6; D possibly corresponds to TRBD1 (5 bases). CDR3 length equals 13 residues. Germline CDR1 SEHNR, CDR2 FQNEAQ (reference sequence). The V and J ends lost 5 bases and 9 bases respectively, with 11 bases between them. The CDR3: CASSPNGGSPLHF. The CDR3 coding sequence is TGTGCCAGCAGCCCCAACGGGGGTTCACCCCTCCACTTT.

The genes are TRBV27 and TRBJ1-1; TRBD1 matches 9 bases. J gave up 7 bases and V 4 bases, and 7 bases lay outside the gene matches. Germline CDR1 is MNHEY and CDR2 is SMNVEV (reference sequence). There are 14 residues in the CDR3. The CDR3, as DNA: TGTGCCAGCAGTTACTCACCGGGACAGGGTGAAGCTTTCTTT. The encoded protein is CASSYSPGQGEAFF.

The genes are TRBV19 and TRBJ2-1, with a possible D match to TRBD2 (7 bases). CDR1 is LNHDA and CDR2 is SQIVND in the germline V gene (reference sequence). The germline V and J ends were trimmed by 8 bases and 3 bases, with 14 bases remaining between them. CDR3 length equals 14 residues. The CDR3 sequence: CASRGAMNYNEQFF. The DNA for the CDR3 is TGTGCCAGTCGGGGGGCCATGAACTACAATGAGCAGTTCTTC.

The chain has TRBV27 and TRBJ2-1; possibly TRBD1 for D (8 bases). Germline assignment: CDR1 MNHEY and CDR2 SMNVEV (reference sequence). Trimming stripped 6 bases from V and 5 bases from J, with 17 bases between. The CDR3 has 15 amino acids. As DNA, the CDR3 is TGTGCCAGCAGCCTCCTACAGGGGGGGGACAATGAGCAGTTCTTC. Protein product: CASSLLQGGDNEQFF.

The rearrangement links TRBV7-6 to TRBJ1-1; maybe TRBD1 (5 bases). The germline V gene has CDR1 SGHVS and CDR2 FNYEAQ. With 6 bases removed from V and 4 bases from J, the gap between germline ends came to 12 bases. The CDR3 contains 13 residues. The CDR3 DNA reads TGTGCCAGCAGTCTTCAGGGTACCACTGAAGCTTTCTTT. It is translated as CASSLQGTTEAFF.

The V gene is TRBV9, the J gene TRBJ2-7; D is ambiguous. Trimming cost V 3 bases and J 2 bases, with 3 bases left between them. The CDR3 covers 11 residues. The germline V gene encodes CDR1 SGDLS and CDR2 YYNGEE. DNA for the CDR3: TGTGCCAGCAGCGAGACCTACGAGCAGTACTTC. It specifies CASSETYEQYF.

V is TRBV6-1 and J is TRBJ1-2; 7 bases line up with TRBD1. CDR3 length: 15 amino acids. Unmatched junction bases numbered 6, after V lost 2 bases and J lost 3 bases. Germline V gene sequence: CDR1 MNHNS, CDR2 SASEGT. The CDR3 loop is CASSEQGGGYYGYTF. The CDR3 coding sequence is TGTGCCAGCAGTGAACAGGGGGGCGGGTACTATGGCTACACCTTC.

The gene calls are TRBV10-3 and TRBJ2-3; 10 nucleotides align to TRBD1. V shed 3 bases, J shed 6 bases, and the junction held 6 bases outside the gene matches. Germline-derived CDR1 and CDR2 are ENHRY and SYGVKD. The CDR3 loop spans 15 amino acids. The CDR3 sequence: CAISDGTGDTDTQYF. The CDR3, as DNA: TGTGCCATCAGTGATGGGACAGGGGACACGGATACGCAGTATTTT.

The genes are TRBV7-3 and TRBJ2-3, with D possibly TRBD1 on 5 matching bases. The CDR3 extends over 14 amino acids. Per germline, CDR1 SGHTA and CDR2 FQGTGA. Trimming left V 2 bases short and J 1 base short, with 7 bases between. CDR3 sequence (DNA): TGTGCCAGCAGCTTACTAGGGGGCACAGATACGCAGTATTTT. Its protein product is CASSLLGGTDTQYF.

V and J are TRBV10-1 and TRBJ2-2, with no clear D. V was cut by 2 bases and J by 3 bases, with 7 bases left in between. The CDR3 has 14 amino acids. CDR1 and CDR2 from the germline V gene are WNHNN and SYGVQD (reference sequence). DNA of the CDR3: TGCGCCAGCAGTGAGGGGTCTCACACCGGGGAGCTGTTTTTT. Residues: CASSEGSHTGELFF.

The chain has TRBV29-1 and TRBJ2-7, with 11 nucleotides matching TRBD2. Germline CDR1 and CDR2: SQVTM and ANQGSEA. J gave up 3 bases and V 2 bases, and 6 bases lay outside the gene matches. This CDR3 is built from 15 residues. CDR3 bases: TGCAGCGTTGAAACGCTAGCGGGAGGTTTCTACGAGCAGTACTTC. Amino acid sequence: CSVETLAGGFYEQYF.

The chain links TRBV9 to TRBJ1-5, with unresolved D. Trimming shortened V by 0 bases and J by 4 bases, and 8 bases separated the two germline ends. This CDR3 has 14 residues. Germline V lookup: CDR1 SGDLS, CDR2 YYNGEE. CDR3 region: CASSVGLGNQPQHF. In nucleotides, the CDR3 is TGTGCCAGCAGCGTAGGCTTGGGTAATCAGCCCCAGCATTTT.

The DNA of the CDR3 is TGTGCCAGCAGCTCGGGACAGGGTGAGGAGACCTTC. Translating it yields CASSSGQGEETF. The genes are TRBV5-6 and TRBJ1-2; TRBD1 agrees at 9 bases. Germline values: CDR1 SGHDT, CDR2 YYEEEE. This CDR3 is 12 amino acids long. J lost 14 bases, V lost 3 bases, and 8 bases had no gene match.

The chain's CDR3 is CASQESNTEAFF. DNA for the CDR3: TGCGCCAGCCAGGAGTCTAACACTGAAGCTTTCTTT. The chain carries TRBV4-1 and TRBJ1-1; D gene unclear. Germline values: CDR1 MGHRA, CDR2 YSYEKL. Trimming removed 8 bases at V and 2 bases at J, with 9 bases between. This CDR3 has 12 amino acids.

This clone was counted a single time. J is TRBJ2-6 and V is TRBV7-9, with TRBD1 identical over 8 bases. The J segment lost 1 base and the V segment lost 5 bases, leaving 7 bases of the junction unmatched. Germline assignment: CDR1 SEHNR and CDR2 FQNEAQ (reference sequence). The CDR3 runs 17 residues. CDR3 sequence reads: CASSPSGGPSGANVLTF. The CDR3 DNA reads as TGTGCCAGCAGCCCATCAGGGGGCCCGTCTGGGGCCAACGTCCTGACTTTC.